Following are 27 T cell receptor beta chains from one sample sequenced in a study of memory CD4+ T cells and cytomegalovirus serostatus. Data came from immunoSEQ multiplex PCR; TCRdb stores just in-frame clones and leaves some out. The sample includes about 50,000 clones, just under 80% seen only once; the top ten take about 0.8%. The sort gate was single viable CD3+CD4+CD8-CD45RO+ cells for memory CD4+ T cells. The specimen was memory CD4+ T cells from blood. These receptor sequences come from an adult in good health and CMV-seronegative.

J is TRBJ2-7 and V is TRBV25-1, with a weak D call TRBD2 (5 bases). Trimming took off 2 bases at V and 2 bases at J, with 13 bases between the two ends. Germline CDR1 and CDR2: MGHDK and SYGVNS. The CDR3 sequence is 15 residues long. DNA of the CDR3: TGTGCCAGCAGTGAAGGAGATCGGGAACCCTACGAGCAGTACTTC. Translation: CASSEGDREPYEQYF.

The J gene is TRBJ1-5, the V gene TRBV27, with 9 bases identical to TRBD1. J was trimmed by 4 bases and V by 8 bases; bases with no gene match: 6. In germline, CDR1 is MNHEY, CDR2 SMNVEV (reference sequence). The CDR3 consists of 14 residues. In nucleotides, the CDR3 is TGTGCCAGCCAGGGGGGGACAGGGAATCAGCCCCAGCATTTT. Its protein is CASQGGTGNQPQHF.

CDR3 residues: CASSLEGVGGTGSGEQYF. The CDR3 DNA sequence: TGTGCCAGCAGCTTAGAGGGGGTTGGTGGGACAGGGTCTGGAGAGCAGTACTTC. The chain links TRBV7-8 to TRBJ2-7; 9 bases fit TRBD1. The germline CDR1 and CDR2 sequences are SGHVS and FQNEAQ. The CDR3 is made up of 18 amino acids. The J segment lost 7 bases and the V segment lost 1 base, leaving 17 bases of the junction unmatched.

The DNA for the CDR3 is TGCGCCAGCAGCTTGGGACAGAGTCCCATTTACTATGGCTACACCTTC. Encoded protein: CASSLGQSPIYYGYTF. The V call is TRBV5-1, the J call TRBJ1-2, with D tentatively TRBD1 (5 bases). Germline CDR1 reads SGHRS; CDR2 reads YFSETQ. V gave up 0 bases and J gave up 3 bases, with 15 bases separating them. This CDR3 region has 16 residues. Variable domain in full (rest from reference TRBV5-1 and TRBJ1-2): KAGVTQTPRYLIKTRGQQVTLSCSPISGHRSVSWYQQTPGQGLQFLFEYFSETQRNKGNFPGRFSGRQFSNSRSEMNVSTLELGDSALYLCASSLGQSPIYYGYTFGSGTRLTVV.

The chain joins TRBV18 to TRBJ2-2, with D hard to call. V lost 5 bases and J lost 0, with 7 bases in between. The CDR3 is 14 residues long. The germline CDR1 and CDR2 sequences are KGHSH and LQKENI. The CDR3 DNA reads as TGTGCCAGCTCATTAACCACGAACACCGGGGAGCTGTTTTTT. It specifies CASSLTTNTGELFF.

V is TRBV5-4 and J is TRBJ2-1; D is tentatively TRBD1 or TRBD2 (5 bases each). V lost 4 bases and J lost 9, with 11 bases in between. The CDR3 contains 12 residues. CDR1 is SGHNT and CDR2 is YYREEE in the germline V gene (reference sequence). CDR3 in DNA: TGTGCCAGCAGCAGGGACGGAATTGAGCAGTTCTTC. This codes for CASSRDGIEQFF. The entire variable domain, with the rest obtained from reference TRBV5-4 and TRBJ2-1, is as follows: ETGVTQSPTHLIKTRGQQVTLRCSSQSGHNTVSWYQQALGQGPQFIFQYYREEENGRGNFPPRFSGLQFPNYSSELNVNALELDDSALYLCASSRDGIEQFFGPGTRLTVL.

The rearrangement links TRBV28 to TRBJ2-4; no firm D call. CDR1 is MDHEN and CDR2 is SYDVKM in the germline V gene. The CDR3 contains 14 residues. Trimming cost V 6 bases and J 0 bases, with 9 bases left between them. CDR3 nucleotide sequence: TGTGCCAGCAGCCTTACAATAGCCAAAAACATTCAGTACTTC. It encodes CASSLTIAKNIQYF.

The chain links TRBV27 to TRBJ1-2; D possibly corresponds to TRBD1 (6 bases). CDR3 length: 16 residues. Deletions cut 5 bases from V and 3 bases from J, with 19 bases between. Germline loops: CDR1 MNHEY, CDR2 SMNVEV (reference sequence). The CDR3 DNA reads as TGTGCCAGCAGTCCTATCTCGGCCGGGGGCGACTATGGCTACACCTTC. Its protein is CASSPISAGGDYGYTF.

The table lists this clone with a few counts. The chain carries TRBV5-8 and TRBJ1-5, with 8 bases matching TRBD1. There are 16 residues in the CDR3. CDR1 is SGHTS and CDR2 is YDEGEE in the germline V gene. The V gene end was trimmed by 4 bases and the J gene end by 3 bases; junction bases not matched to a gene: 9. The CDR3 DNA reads TGTGCCAGCAGCCCCGGGACAGGCGTAATCAATCAGCCCCAGCATTTT. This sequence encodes CASSPGTGVINQPQHF.

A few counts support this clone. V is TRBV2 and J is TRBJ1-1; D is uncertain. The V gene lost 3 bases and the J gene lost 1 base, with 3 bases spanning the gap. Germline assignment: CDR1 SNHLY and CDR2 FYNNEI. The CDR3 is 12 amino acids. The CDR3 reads CASSDRNTEAFF. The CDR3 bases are TGTGCCAGCAGTGACAGGAACACTGAAGCTTTCTTT.

DNA of the CDR3: TGCGCCAGCAGCTTGGTGGGCACAGGGGCAGGGGCCAACGTCCTGACTTTC. It codes for CASSLVGTGAGANVLTF. The rearrangement uses TRBV5-1 and TRBJ2-6; 7 bases match TRBD1. V was clipped by 0 bases and J by 4 bases; unmatched bases: 7. Germline CDR1 and CDR2: SGHRS and YFSETQ. The CDR3 has 17 residues.

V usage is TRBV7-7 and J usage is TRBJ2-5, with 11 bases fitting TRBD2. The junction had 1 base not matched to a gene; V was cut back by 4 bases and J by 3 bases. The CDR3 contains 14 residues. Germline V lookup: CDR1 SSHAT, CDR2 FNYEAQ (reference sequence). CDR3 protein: CASSWGLAEETQYF. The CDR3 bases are TGTGCCAGCAGCTGGGGACTAGCGGAAGAGACCCAGTACTTC.

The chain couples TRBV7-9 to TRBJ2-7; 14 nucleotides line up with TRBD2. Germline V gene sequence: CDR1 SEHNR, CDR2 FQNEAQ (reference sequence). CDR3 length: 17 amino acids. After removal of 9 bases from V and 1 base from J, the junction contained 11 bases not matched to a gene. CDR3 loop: CARSTGRTSGRSYEQYF. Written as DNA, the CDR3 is TGTGCCAGGTCGACAGGGAGGACTAGCGGGAGGTCCTACGAGCAGTACTTC.

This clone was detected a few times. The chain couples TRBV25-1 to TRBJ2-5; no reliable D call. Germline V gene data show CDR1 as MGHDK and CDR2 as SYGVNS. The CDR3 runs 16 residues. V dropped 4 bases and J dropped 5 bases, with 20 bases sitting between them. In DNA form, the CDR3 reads TGTGCCAGCAGTGCGGCAGGATCCTCAATGGGGGAGACCCAGTACTTC. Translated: CASSAAGSSMGETQYF.

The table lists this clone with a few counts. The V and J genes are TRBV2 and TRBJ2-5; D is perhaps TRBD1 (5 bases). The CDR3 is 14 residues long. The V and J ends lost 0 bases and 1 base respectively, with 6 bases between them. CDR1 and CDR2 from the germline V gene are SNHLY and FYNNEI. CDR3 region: CASSEAQGQETQYF. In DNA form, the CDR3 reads TGTGCCAGCAGTGAAGCGCAGGGCCAAGAGACCCAGTACTTC.

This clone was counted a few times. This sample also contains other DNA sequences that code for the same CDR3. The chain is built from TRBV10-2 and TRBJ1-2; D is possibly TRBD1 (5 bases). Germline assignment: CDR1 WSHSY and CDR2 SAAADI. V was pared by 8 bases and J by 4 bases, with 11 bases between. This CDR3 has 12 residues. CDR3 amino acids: CASLTDSYGYTF. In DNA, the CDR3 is TGCGCCAGCTTGACAGACTCCTATGGCTACACCTTC.

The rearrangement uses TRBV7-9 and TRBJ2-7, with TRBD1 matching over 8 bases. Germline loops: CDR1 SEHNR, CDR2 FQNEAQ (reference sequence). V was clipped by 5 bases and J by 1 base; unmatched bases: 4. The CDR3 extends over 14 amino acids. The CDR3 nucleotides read TGTGCCAGCAGCAAGGACAGGGCTTCCTACGAGCAGTACTTC. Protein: CASSKDRASYEQYF.

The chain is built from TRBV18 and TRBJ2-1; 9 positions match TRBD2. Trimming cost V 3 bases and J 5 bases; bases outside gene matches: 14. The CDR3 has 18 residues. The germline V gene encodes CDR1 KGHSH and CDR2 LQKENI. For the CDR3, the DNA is TGTGCCAGCTCACCGGGCTCGGGGTGGACTAGCGTTCACAATGAGCAGTTCTTC. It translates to CASSPGSGWTSVHNEQFF.

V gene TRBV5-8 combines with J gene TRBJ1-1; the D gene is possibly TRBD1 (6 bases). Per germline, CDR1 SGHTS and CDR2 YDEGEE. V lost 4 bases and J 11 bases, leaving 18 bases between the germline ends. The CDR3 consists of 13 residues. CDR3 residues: CASSLRRGEEAFF. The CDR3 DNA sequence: TGTGCCAGCAGCCTCAGAAGGGGGGAGGAGGCTTTCTTT. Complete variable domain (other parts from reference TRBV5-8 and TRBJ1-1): EAGVTQSPTHLIKTRGQQATLRCSPISGHTSVYWYQQALGLGLQFLLWYDEGEERNRGNFPPRFSGRQFPNYSSELNVNALELEDSALYLCASSLRRGEEAFFGQGTRLTVV.

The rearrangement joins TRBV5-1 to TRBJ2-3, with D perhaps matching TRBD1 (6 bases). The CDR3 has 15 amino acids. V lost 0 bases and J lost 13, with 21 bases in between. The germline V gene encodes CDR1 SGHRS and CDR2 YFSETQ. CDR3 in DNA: TGCGCCAGCAGCTTGGACGGCGGCCAGGGGACACCGAAGTATTTT. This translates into CASSLDGGQGTPKYF. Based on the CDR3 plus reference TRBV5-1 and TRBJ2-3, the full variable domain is KAGVTQTPRYLIKTRGQQVTLSCSPISGHRSVSWYQQTPGQGLQFLFEYFSETQRNKGNFPGRFSGRQFSNSRSEMNVSTLELGDSALYLCASSLDGGQGTPKYFGPGTRLTVL.

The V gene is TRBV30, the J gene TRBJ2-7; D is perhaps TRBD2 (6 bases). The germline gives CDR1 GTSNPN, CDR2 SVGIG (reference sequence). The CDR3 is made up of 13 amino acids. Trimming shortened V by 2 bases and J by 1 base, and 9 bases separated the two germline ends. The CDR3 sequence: CAWSQTSSYEQYF. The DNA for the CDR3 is TGTGCCTGGAGTCAGACTAGTTCCTACGAGCAGTACTTC.

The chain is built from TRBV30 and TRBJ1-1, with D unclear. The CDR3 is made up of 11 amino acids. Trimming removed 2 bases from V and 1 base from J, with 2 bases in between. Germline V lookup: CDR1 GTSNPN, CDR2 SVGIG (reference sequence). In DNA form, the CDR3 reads TGTGCCTGGAGTAGGAACACTGAAGCTTTCTTT. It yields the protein CAWSRNTEAFF.

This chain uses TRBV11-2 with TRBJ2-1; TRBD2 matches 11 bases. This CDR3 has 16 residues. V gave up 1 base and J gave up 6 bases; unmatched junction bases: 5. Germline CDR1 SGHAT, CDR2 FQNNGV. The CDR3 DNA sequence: TGTGCCAGCAGCTTAGTAGGTCTAGCGGGAGGCAATGAGCAGTTCTTC. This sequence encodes CASSLVGLAGGNEQFF. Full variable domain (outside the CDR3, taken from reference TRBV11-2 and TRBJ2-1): EAGVAQSPRYKIIEKRQSVAFWCNPISGHATLYWYQQILGQGPKLLIQFQNNGVVDDSQLPKDRFSAERLKGVDSTLKIQPAKLEDSAVYLCASSLVGLAGGNEQFFGPGTRLTVL.

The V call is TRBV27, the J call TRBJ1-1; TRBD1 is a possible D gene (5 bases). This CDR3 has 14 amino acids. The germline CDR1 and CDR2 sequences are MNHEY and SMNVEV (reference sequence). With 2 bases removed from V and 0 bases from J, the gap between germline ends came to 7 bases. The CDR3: CASSLDRLNTEAFF. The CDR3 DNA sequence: TGTGCCAGCAGTTTAGACAGACTGAACACTGAAGCTTTCTTT.

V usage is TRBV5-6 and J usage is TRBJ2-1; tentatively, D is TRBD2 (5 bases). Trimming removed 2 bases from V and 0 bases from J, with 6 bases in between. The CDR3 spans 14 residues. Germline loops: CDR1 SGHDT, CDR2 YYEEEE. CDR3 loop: CASSFGSSYNEQFF. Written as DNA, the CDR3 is TGTGCCAGCAGCTTTGGGAGCTCCTACAATGAGCAGTTCTTC.

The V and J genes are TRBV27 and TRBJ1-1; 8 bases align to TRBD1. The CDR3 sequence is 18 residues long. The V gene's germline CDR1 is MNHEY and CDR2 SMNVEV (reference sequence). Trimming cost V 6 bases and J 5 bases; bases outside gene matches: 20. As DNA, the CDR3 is TGTGCCAGCAGGCCACTCGGACAGGGAATGAAGGGAGGGACTGAAGCTTTCTTT. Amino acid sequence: CASRPLGQGMKGGTEAFF.

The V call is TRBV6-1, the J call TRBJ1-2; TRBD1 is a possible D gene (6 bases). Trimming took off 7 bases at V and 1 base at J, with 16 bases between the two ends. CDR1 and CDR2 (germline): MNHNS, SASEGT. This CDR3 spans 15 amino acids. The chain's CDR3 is CASTLGGPLNYGYTF. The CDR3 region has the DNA TGTGCCAGCACCCTCGGGGGGCCCCTTAACTATGGCTACACCTTC.